This T cell receptor (beta chain) was sequenced during a study of regulatory dendritic cells for organ transplantation. Sorted subsets were CFSE-labeled and cultured four to six days with allogeneic dendritic cells. CD4+ or CD8+ T cells were sorted as naive CD45RA+ or memory CD45RO+. A note on this clone: No antigen is known for it.

The CDR3 contains 14 residues. Germline V gene data show CDR1 as KGHSH and CDR2 as LQKENI. The junction had 5 bases not matched to a gene; V was cut back by 2 bases and J by 6 bases. Clones were sequenced by immunoSEQ multiplex PCR, and TCRdb holds only the in-frame ones, with some missing. The repertoire consists of 9,500 to 15,000 clones, with around three quarters occurring once and the leading ten covering 0.63%. The J gene is TRBJ1-1, the V gene TRBV18; 8 bases are shared with TRBD1. This TCR derives from a human donor in good health. The sequencing sample was made of naive CD4+ T cells from blood cultured with regulatory dendritic cells. Indicated subset: CD45RA+ naive T cells. CDR3 nucleotide sequence: TGTGCCAGCTCACCAGGGACAGGTATGGCTGAAGCTTTCTTT. It translates to CASSPGTGMAEAFF.